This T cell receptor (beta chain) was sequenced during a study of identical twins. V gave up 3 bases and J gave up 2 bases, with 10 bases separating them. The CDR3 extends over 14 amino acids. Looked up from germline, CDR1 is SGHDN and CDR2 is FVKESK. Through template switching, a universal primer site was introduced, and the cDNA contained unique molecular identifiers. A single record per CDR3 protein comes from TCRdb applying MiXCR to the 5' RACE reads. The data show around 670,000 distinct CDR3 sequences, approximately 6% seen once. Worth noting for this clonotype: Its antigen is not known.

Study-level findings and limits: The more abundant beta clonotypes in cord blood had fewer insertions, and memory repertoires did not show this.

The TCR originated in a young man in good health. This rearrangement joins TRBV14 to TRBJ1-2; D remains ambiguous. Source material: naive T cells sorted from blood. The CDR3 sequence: CASSHQPKNYGYTF. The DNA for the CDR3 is TGTGCCAGCAGCCACCAACCAAAGAACTATGGCTACACCTTC.